The 18 T cell receptor beta chains below all came from one sample that was sequenced in a study of T cell clones after liver transplantation. Profiling relied on immunoSEQ multiplex PCR, and the TCRdb table lists in-frame clones only, not all of them. The table has 68,000 or so clones, 80% to 95% seen once; the top ten hold more than 0.85%. Sample: CD4+ T cells from blood, taken less than 27 months after liver transplant. These receptors originate from a human patient who received a liver transplant. The graft donor may have contributed some T cells.

The J gene is TRBJ2-3, the V gene TRBV9; weak D call: TRBD2 (7 bases). The germline V gene encodes CDR1 SGDLS and CDR2 YYNGEE. V lost 0 bases, J lost 2 bases, and 13 bases lay in between. The CDR3 spans 16 residues. The CDR3 sequence is CASSVEAGDYTDTQYF. In DNA form, the CDR3 reads TGTGCCAGCAGCGTAGAAGCAGGGGACTACACAGATACGCAGTATTTT.

CDR3 residues: CASGLDYGYTF. The CDR3 bases are TGTGCCTCAGGACTGGACTATGGCTACACCTTC. This chain connects TRBV30 to TRBJ1-2; D uncertain. The V gene's germline CDR1 is GTSNPN and CDR2 SVGIG (reference sequence). The CDR3 consists of 11 residues. The ends were cut back, 7 bases at V and 3 bases at J, with 9 bases in the middle.

The chain is built from TRBV5-4 and TRBJ2-7, with a possible D match to TRBD2 (5 bases). V lost 0 bases, J lost 5 bases, and 9 bases lay in between. This CDR3 has 13 amino acids. From germline, CDR1 is SGHNT and CDR2 YYREEE (reference sequence). The CDR3 DNA sequence: TGTGCCAGCAGCTTGGACCCGCGGGACGAGCAGTACTTC. Encoded protein: CASSLDPRDEQYF.

The chain combines TRBV10-3 with TRBJ2-5; no firm D call. The CDR3 covers 14 residues. Germline V lookup: CDR1 ENHRY, CDR2 SYGVKD. V lost 3 bases, J lost 1 base, and 9 bases lay in between. The CDR3 region is CAISEGQSQETQYF. The CDR3 nucleotides are TGTGCCATCAGTGAAGGGCAGAGCCAAGAGACCCAGTACTTC.

J is TRBJ2-6 and V is TRBV27; no clear D gene. Trimming pared 7 bases from V and 2 bases from J, leaving 6 bases between. CDR1 and CDR2 (germline): MNHEY, SMNVEV (reference sequence). CDR3 length: 13 residues. The CDR3 DNA sequence: TGTGCCAGCATAAGGCCTGGGGCCAACGTCCTGACTTTC. This gives the protein CASIRPGANVLTF.

J is TRBJ2-1 and V is TRBV4-1; D might be TRBD1 or TRBD2, each matching 5 bases. This CDR3 is 18 amino acids long. Germline V gene sequence: CDR1 MGHRA, CDR2 YSYEKL. V was clipped by 2 bases and J by 1 base, with 18 bases between them. CDR3 amino acids: CASSQTGQLGSSYNEQFF. The CDR3 coding sequence is TGCGCCAGCAGCCAAACGGGGCAACTAGGGTCGTCCTACAATGAGCAGTTCTTC.

The rearrangement links TRBV6-1 to TRBJ2-7; 9 bases agree with TRBD2. V trimming: 3 bases; J trimming: 6 bases; junction bases outside the gene matches: 15. This CDR3 contains 17 residues. CDR1 and CDR2 from the germline V gene are MNHNS and SASEGT. In DNA form, the CDR3 reads TGTGCCAGCAGTGACGTCCCGGGACTAGCCCGGAGCGCCGAGCAGTACTTC. This gives the protein CASSDVPGLARSAEQYF.

CDR3 residues: CASSSYTGELFF. CDR3 nucleotides: TGTGCCAGCAGTTCATACACCGGGGAGCTGTTTTTT. This sequence joins TRBV7-3 and TRBJ2-2; D ambiguous. The ends were cut back, 6 bases at V and 3 bases at J, with 5 bases in the middle. The CDR3 runs 12 residues. Germline V gene lookup returns CDR1 SGHTA and CDR2 FQGTGA.

The CDR3 loop is CASSEWQGAREKLFF. CDR3 in DNA: TGTGCCAGCAGTGAATGGCAGGGGGCACGGGAAAAACTGTTTTTT. V and J are TRBV2 and TRBJ1-4; 8 bases align to TRBD1. The CDR3 consists of 15 residues. The V and J ends lost 2 bases and 8 bases, in that order; junction bases with no gene match: 7. Germline-derived CDR1 and CDR2 are SNHLY and FYNNEI.

The chain recombines TRBV4-2 with TRBJ1-2; D uncertain. Deletions cut 1 base from V and 1 base from J, with 7 bases between. The CDR3 length is 14 residues. CDR1 and CDR2 (germline): LGHNA, YNFKEQ. CDR3 nucleotides: TGTGCCAGCAGCCAAGTGGAGGATAACTATGGCTACACCTTC. This gives the protein CASSQVEDNYGYTF.

The V and J genes are TRBV11-2 and TRBJ1-5; 9 bases align to TRBD1. Germline V gives CDR1 SGHAT, CDR2 FQNNGV. V lost 5 bases, J lost 5 bases, and 4 bases stayed unmatched. This CDR3 contains 14 residues. In nucleotides, the CDR3 is TGTGCCAGCAGCCCCAGGACAGGGGATCAGCCCCAGCATTTT. Translation gives CASSPRTGDQPQHF.

The chain combines TRBV5-6 with TRBJ2-7; 8 bases are a match to TRBD1. The CDR3 is 14 amino acids. V shed 2 bases and J 0 bases; nucleotides not matched to a gene: 1. Germline V CDR1 and CDR2: SGHDT, YYEEEE. CDR3: CASSFGTGSYEQYF. The CDR3, as DNA: TGTGCCAGCAGCTTCGGGACAGGCTCCTACGAGCAGTACTTC.

The chain employs TRBV9 and TRBJ2-1, with 14 positions matching TRBD2. Germline loops: CDR1 SGDLS, CDR2 YYNGEE. The junction had 12 bases not matched to a gene; V was cut back by 4 bases and J by 6 bases. The CDR3 loop spans 18 amino acids. The CDR3 protein is CASSLTGTSGRGSNEQFF. CDR3 in DNA: TGTGCCAGCAGCTTAACCGGGACTAGCGGGAGAGGGAGCAATGAGCAGTTCTTC. The full variable domain, its missing parts supplied by reference TRBV9 and TRBJ2-1, is DSGVTQTPKHLITATGQRVTLRCSPRSGDLSVYWYQQSLDQGLQFLIQYYNGEERAKGNILERFSAQQFPDLHSELNLSSLELGDSALYFCASSLTGTSGRGSNEQFFGPGTRLTVL.

This chain connects TRBV14 to TRBJ1-3; no clear D. The V end lost 1 base, the J end lost 0 bases, and 10 bases lay between the germline ends. This CDR3 has 16 amino acids. Germline CDR1 SGHDN, CDR2 FVKESK. CDR3 protein: CASSQALGRSGNTIYF. CDR3 coding DNA: TGTGCCAGCAGCCAAGCCCTCGGACGCTCTGGAAACACCATATATTTT.

This chain connects TRBV5-6 to TRBJ2-2; D uncertain. This CDR3 has 15 amino acids. V was cut by 2 bases and J by 5 bases, with 13 bases left in between. In germline, CDR1 is SGHDT, CDR2 YYEEEE. The CDR3 nucleotides read TGTGCCAGCAGCTTTGAAACAACGGTGACCGGGGAGCTGTTTTTT. Its translation is CASSFETTVTGELFF.

J is TRBJ1-5 and V is TRBV28; D might be TRBD1 (5 bases). V dropped 2 bases and J dropped 5 bases, with 16 bases sitting between them. The CDR3 runs to 16 residues. In germline, CDR1 is MDHEN, CDR2 SYDVKM. CDR3: CASSLTPRVRDQPQHF. The CDR3 DNA is TGTGCCAGCAGTTTAACCCCCAGGGTAAGAGATCAGCCCCAGCATTTT.

The genes are TRBV5-1 and TRBJ2-1; 7 nucleotides agree with TRBD2. With V trimmed by 2 bases and J by 1 base, 6 bases remained unmatched. Germline CDR1 reads SGHRS; CDR2 reads YFSETQ. This CDR3 is 16 amino acids long. The CDR3 loop is CASSLAPGGSYNEQFF. The CDR3 DNA is TGCGCCAGCAGCTTAGCGCCGGGGGGTTCCTACAATGAGCAGTTCTTC.

V is TRBV10-2 and J is TRBJ2-6; D remains ambiguous. This CDR3 is built from 15 residues. V was cut by 3 bases and J by 0 bases, with 6 bases left in between. Germline CDR1 reads WSHSY; CDR2 reads SAAADI. The CDR3 protein is CASSDPGSGANVLTF. For the CDR3, the DNA is TGCGCCAGCAGTGACCCGGGCTCTGGGGCCAACGTCCTGACTTTC.